The present T cell receptor beta chain was sequenced within a study of CD8 T cells in ankylosing spondylitis. Many counts were recorded for this clonotype. Antigen unknown. Study-wide results and limits: In reactive arthritis synovial fluid and blood, some motif variants had been reported before.

For TCR beta, libraries came from quantitative 5'-RACE with molecular barcodes. Via MiXCR, TCRdb re-called the 5' RACE reads, giving one row per CDR3 protein. The sample yields a few hundred thousand distinct CDR3 sequences, approximately 12% seen once. The junction had 7 bases not matched to a gene; V was cut back by 5 bases and J by 7 bases. The CDR3 sequence is 14 residues long. Per the germline V gene, CDR1 is MDHEN and CDR2 is SYDVKM. Sequencing used blood, either unsorted or a sorted T cell fraction (not recorded which). The TCR originated in a male donor with ankylosing spondylitis or in good health (not recorded which). The gene calls are TRBV28 and TRBJ2-1, with TRBD1 identical over 8 bases. DNA of the CDR3: TGTGCCAGCAGTCCCCCGACAGGGGCTAATGAGCAGTTCTTC. This gives the protein CASSPPTGANEQFF.